The 12 T cell receptor beta chains below all came from one sample that was sequenced in a study of molecular identifiers for immune sequencing clone quantification. TCRdb ran MiXCR on the PCR reads and lists one entry per CDR3 protein. The profile covers about 510,000 distinct CDR3 sequences, with 20% to 25% appearing a single time and approximately 0.84% taken by the ten largest. The sequencing input was naive CD8+ T cells from blood, with Jurkat cell RNA spiked in. Subset meaning: FACS-sorted CD8+CD4-CCR7+CD45RA+ naive T cells. The receptors were sampled from a human donor in good health. Some libraries in this study had Jurkat cell RNA spiked in.

In its sample, this clonotype was seen many times. The V and J genes are TRBV20-1 and TRBJ2-7; TRBD1 matches 7 bases. The CDR3 consists of 12 residues. The junction had 2 bases not matched to a gene; V was cut back by 4 bases and J by 2 bases. Germline V CDR1 and CDR2: DFQATT, SNEGSKA (reference sequence). The CDR3 loop is CSATGTAYEQYF. The CDR3 nucleotides are TGCAGTGCTACCGGGACAGCCTACGAGCAGTACTTC.

This clonotype was seen at least ten times. This rearrangement joins TRBV2 to TRBJ2-7; D perhaps matches TRBD1 (6 bases). V shed 5 bases and J shed 6 bases, with 17 bases lying between them. Germline values: CDR1 SNHLY, CDR2 FYNNEI. This CDR3 has 14 amino acids. Written as DNA, the CDR3 is TGTGCCAGCAGTTTCGATCCGACAGGACCCGAGCAGTACTTC. The encoded protein is CASSFDPTGPEQYF.

V and J are TRBV11-3 and TRBJ1-1; D is unclear. The germline V gene encodes CDR1 SGHNT and CDR2 YENEEA. The CDR3 length is 13 residues. With 1 base removed from V and 7 bases from J, the gap between germline ends came to 10 bases. The CDR3 spells CASSLGTAFEAFF. The CDR3 DNA follows: TGTGCCAGCAGCTTAGGGACCGCCTTTGAAGCTTTCTTT.

The genes are TRBV20-1 and TRBJ2-7; 12 bases agree with TRBD2. The CDR3 length is 15 residues. CDR1 and CDR2 from the germline V gene are DFQATT and SNEGSKA (reference sequence). Unmatched junction bases numbered 10, after V lost 6 bases and J lost 4 bases. The CDR3 DNA sequence: TGCAGTGCCCCTCTAGCGGGGGGGCGGGCGTACGAGCAGTACTTC. Its protein product is CSAPLAGGRAYEQYF.

This clonotype showed up just a few times. In DNA, the CDR3 is TGTGCCACCAGGGGGCCAGGAGAGACCCAGTACTTC. This codes for CATRGPGETQYF. This chain connects TRBV24-1 to TRBJ2-5; weak D call: TRBD1 (5 bases). Trimming removed 7 bases from V and 4 bases from J, with 9 bases in between. Per the germline V gene, CDR1 is KGHDR and CDR2 is SFDVKD. The CDR3 covers 12 residues.

The V call is TRBV6-1, the J call TRBJ2-3; the D gene is possibly TRBD2 (7 bases). Trimming stripped 2 bases from V and 3 bases from J, with 15 bases between. Per germline, CDR1 MNHNS and CDR2 SASEGT. This CDR3 region has 16 residues. CDR3 sequence: CASSEKQGGGTDTQYF. In DNA, the CDR3 is TGTGCCAGCAGTGAAAAGCAAGGGGGGGGGACAGATACGCAGTATTTT.

A few counts support this clonotype. The chain recombines TRBV7-2 with TRBJ2-3; no firm D call. This CDR3 is 14 amino acids long. CDR1 and CDR2 from the germline V gene are SGHTA and FQGNSA. V was clipped by 5 bases and J by 2 bases, with 11 bases between them. The CDR3 here is CASSPPAHTDTQYF. Here the CDR3 DNA reads TGTGCCAGCAGCCCCCCGGCGCACACAGATACGCAGTATTTT.

There are a few counts of this clonotype. The chain couples TRBV28 to TRBJ1-5; no reliable D call. Germline V gives CDR1 MDHEN, CDR2 SYDVKM. The V end was cut by 2 bases, the J end by 4 bases, with 15 bases between. The CDR3 is 16 residues long. Here the CDR3 reads CASSLVGRILNQPQHF. The CDR3 DNA follows: TGTGCCAGCAGTTTAGTAGGACGGATTTTAAATCAGCCCCAGCATTTT.

This chain links TRBV27 with TRBJ2-7; D uncertain. The length of the CDR3 is 14 residues. V was trimmed by 5 bases and J by 3 bases, leaving 14 bases between them. Germline CDR1 reads MNHEY; CDR2 reads SMNVEV (reference sequence). Written as DNA, the CDR3 is TGTGCCAGCAGTCCATTGACGAGCTTCTACGAGCAGTACTTC. Translation gives CASSPLTSFYEQYF.

Worth noting for this clonotype: This may be a read error: a much more frequent sequence differs by one nucleotide. The chain is built from TRBV7-2 and TRBJ1-1; weak D call: TRBD1 (6 bases). Germline assignment: CDR1 SGHTA and CDR2 FQGNSA. CDR3 length: 13 amino acids. CDR3 in DNA: TGTGCCAGCAGCTTATCAGGGGTTGCTGAAGCTTCCTTT. Encoded protein: CASSLSGVAEASF.

The rearrangement joins TRBV7-9 to TRBJ1-3, with a weak D call TRBD1 (5 bases). CDR1 and CDR2 from the germline V gene are SEHNR and FQNEAQ (reference sequence). The V end was cut by 5 bases, the J end by 0 bases, with 17 bases between. This CDR3 comprises 17 residues. CDR3 in amino acids: CASSGTDTLSSGNTIYF. The CDR3 nucleotides read TGTGCCAGCAGCGGTACGGACACCTTAAGCTCTGGAAACACCATATATTTT.

This clonotype was recorded many times. CDR3 sequence: CASSVGQMNTEAFF. CDR3 coding DNA: TGTGCCAGCAGCGTGGGACAGATGAACACTGAAGCTTTCTTT. This rearrangement joins TRBV9 to TRBJ1-1, with 7 bases identical to TRBD1. Trimming cost V 2 bases and J 0 bases; bases outside gene matches: 1. Germline V gene sequence: CDR1 SGDLS, CDR2 YYNGEE. This CDR3 is built from 14 residues. The variable domain in full, completed from reference TRBV9 and TRBJ1-1, reads DSGVTQTPKHLITATGQRVTLRCSPRSGDLSVYWYQQSLDQGLQFLIQYYNGEERAKGNILERFSAQQFPDLHSELNLSSLELGDSALYFCASSVGQMNTEAFFGQGTRLTVV.